Listed here are 9 T cell receptor beta chains from one sample, sequenced in a study of cytomegalovirus exposure and HLA in healthy donors. With 60 Vbeta and 13 Jbeta primers, the PCR was carried out. The data were produced by immunoSEQ multiplex PCR, yet TCRdb's version contains in-frame clones alone and is incomplete. The table includes roughly 76,000 clones, less than 80% detected once. The sequencing input was PBMCs. All receptors come from a man between 25 and 39 years old in good health and CMV-seronegative.

The V gene is TRBV7-8, the J gene TRBJ1-3, with D tentatively TRBD1 (6 bases). CDR1 SGHVS and CDR2 FQNEAQ come from the germline V gene. Trimming pared 5 bases from V and 3 bases from J, leaving 23 bases between. CDR3 length: 18 residues. The CDR3 DNA reads as TGTGCCAGCAGCCTGGCGGGGGGCAGGTCGCATTTTGGAAACACCATATATTTT. This encodes CASSLAGGRSHFGNTIYF.

The chain uses TRBV7-2 and TRBJ1-1; D remains ambiguous. Germline V CDR1 and CDR2: SGHTA, FQGNSA. The CDR3 is made up of 13 amino acids. Trimming pared 5 bases from V and 0 bases from J, leaving 7 bases between. CDR3: CASSVQVNTEAFF. The CDR3 nucleotides read TGTGCCAGCAGCGTCCAGGTGAACACTGAAGCTTTCTTT. The full variable domain, rest sourced from reference TRBV7-2 and TRBJ1-1, is GAGVSQSPSNKVTEKGKDVELRCDPISGHTALYWYRQSLGQGLEFLIYFQGNSAPDKSGLPSDRFSAERTGGSVSTLTIQRTQQEDSAVYLCASSVQVNTEAFFGQGTRLTVV.

The chain recombines TRBV7-2 with TRBJ2-2; 9 nucleotides align to TRBD1. V dropped 5 bases and J dropped 6; count of bases not matched to a gene: 10. The length of the CDR3 is 16 residues. The germline CDR1 and CDR2 sequences are SGHTA and FQGNSA. CDR3 coding DNA: TGTGCCAGCAGCCGGGACAGGGCGGGGGCTGCCGGGGAGCTGTTTTTT. Translation gives CASSRDRAGAAGELFF.

The V call is TRBV6-5, the J call TRBJ2-3; perhaps TRBD2 as D (6 bases). CDR1 is MNHEY, CDR2 SVGAGI, per germline. V shed 2 bases and J shed 2 bases, with 11 bases lying between them. This CDR3 is built from 15 residues. The CDR3 protein is CASSYVGGITDTQYF. The CDR3 region has the DNA TGTGCCAGCAGTTACGTGGGCGGGATCACAGATACGCAGTATTTT.

The chain couples TRBV7-2 to TRBJ1-2, with D possibly being TRBD1 (6 bases). CDR3 length: 13 amino acids. The germline V gene has CDR1 SGHTA and CDR2 FQGNSA. Trimming removed 10 bases from V and 0 bases from J, with 12 bases in between. CDR3 sequence (DNA): TGTGCCACGGCACAGGGAGCTAACTATGGCTACACCTTC. This translates into CATAQGANYGYTF.

This rearrangement joins TRBV19 to TRBJ2-7; no definite D call. The length of the CDR3 is 14 residues. V was pared by 0 bases and J by 3 bases, with 9 bases between. Germline CDR1 LNHDA, CDR2 SQIVND (reference sequence). In DNA form, the CDR3 reads TGTGCCAGTAGTATAGAAGCAACCCACTACGAGCAGTACTTC. This codes for CASSIEATHYEQYF. The full variable domain, with the rest looked up from reference TRBV19 and TRBJ2-7, is DGGITQSPKYLFRKEGQNVTLSCEQNLNHDAMYWYRQDPGQGLRLIYYSQIVNDFQKGDIAEGYSVSREKKESFPLTVTSAQKNPTAFYLCASSIEATHYEQYFGPGTRLTVT.

This chain joins TRBV29-1 and TRBJ1-1, with D possibly matching TRBD1 (6 bases). The CDR3 runs to 14 residues. The germline CDR1 and CDR2 sequences are SQVTM and ANQGSEA. V lost 7 bases, J lost 4 bases, and 19 bases lay in between. The CDR3 is CSAQGGGEGTEAFF. The CDR3 DNA sequence: TGCAGCGCCCAAGGGGGGGGTGAGGGCACTGAAGCTTTCTTT. Full variable domain (outside the CDR3, taken from reference TRBV29-1 and TRBJ1-1): SAVISQKPSRDICQRGTSLTIQCQVDSQVTMMFWYRQQPGQSLTLIATANQGSEATYESGFVIDKFPISRPNLTFSTLTVSNMSPEDSSIYLCSAQGGGEGTEAFFGQGTRLTVV.

To note about this clone: The sample holds other DNA sequences that translate to the same CDR3. J is TRBJ2-7 and V is TRBV2, with D perhaps matching TRBD2 (5 bases). This CDR3 is 12 amino acids long. CDR1 is SNHLY, CDR2 FYNNEI, per germline. V shed 6 bases and J shed 3 bases, with 9 bases lying between them. In DNA form, the CDR3 reads TGTGCCAGCAGCGGGGATTTCTACGAGCAGTACTTC. Translated, it gives CASSGDFYEQYF.

The CDR3 sequence is CASSLLSNQPQHF. The DNA for the CDR3 is TGTGCCAGCAGCTTACTTAGCAATCAGCCCCAGCATTTT. The chain links TRBV7-2 to TRBJ1-5; D gene ambiguous. Germline V lookup: CDR1 SGHTA, CDR2 FQGNSA. The length of the CDR3 is 13 residues. Trimming left V 2 bases short and J 0 bases short, with 2 bases between.